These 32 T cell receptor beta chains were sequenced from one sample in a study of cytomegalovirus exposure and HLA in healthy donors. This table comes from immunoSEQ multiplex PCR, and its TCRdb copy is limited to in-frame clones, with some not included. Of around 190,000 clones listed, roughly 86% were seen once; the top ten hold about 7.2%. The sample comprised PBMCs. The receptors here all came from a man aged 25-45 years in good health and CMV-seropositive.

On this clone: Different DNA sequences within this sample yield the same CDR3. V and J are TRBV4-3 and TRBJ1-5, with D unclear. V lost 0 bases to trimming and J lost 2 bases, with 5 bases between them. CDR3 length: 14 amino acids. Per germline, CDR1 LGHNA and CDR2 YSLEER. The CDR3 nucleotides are TGCGCCAGCAGCCAAGACAGAGGCAATCAGCCCCAGCATTTT. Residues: CASSQDRGNQPQHF.

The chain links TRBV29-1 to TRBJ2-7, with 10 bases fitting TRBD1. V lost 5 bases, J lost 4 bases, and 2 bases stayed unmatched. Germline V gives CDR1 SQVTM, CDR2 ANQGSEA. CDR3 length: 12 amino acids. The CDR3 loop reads CSVSGQGYEQYF. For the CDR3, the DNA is TGCAGCGTTTCGGGACAGGGGTACGAGCAGTACTTC.

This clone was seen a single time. The CDR3, as DNA: TGTGCCACCTCCCGGAGGCAGGGGGATAGCAATCAGCCCCAGCATTTT. This encodes CATSRRQGDSNQPQHF. This chain links TRBV2 with TRBJ1-5, with 7 bases matching TRBD1. Trimming cost V 10 bases and J 0 bases; bases outside gene matches: 12. This CDR3 spans 16 amino acids. CDR1 SNHLY and CDR2 FYNNEI come from the germline V gene.

CDR3: CASSFGGHEQFF. CDR3 DNA sequence: TGTGCCAGCAGCTTTGGGGGGCATGAGCAGTTCTTC. The genes are TRBV7-9 and TRBJ2-1; TRBD1 or TRBD2 may be the D gene (6 bases each). V lost 3 bases and J lost 8, with 8 bases in between. There are 12 residues in the CDR3. Per germline, CDR1 SEHNR and CDR2 FQNEAQ (reference sequence).

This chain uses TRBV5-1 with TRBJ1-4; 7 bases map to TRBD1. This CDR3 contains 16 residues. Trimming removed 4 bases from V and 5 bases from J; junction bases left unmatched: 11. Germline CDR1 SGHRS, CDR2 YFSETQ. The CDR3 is CASSLHRQGENEKLFF. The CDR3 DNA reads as TGCGCCAGCAGCCTTCATCGACAGGGCGAGAATGAAAAACTGTTTTTT.

CDR3 nucleotide sequence: TGTGCCAGCAGCTTAATGCAGGGGATTAGTGAGACCCAGTACTTC. It specifies CASSLMQGISETQYF. This chain joins TRBV7-2 and TRBJ2-5; maybe TRBD1 (6 bases). Trimming shortened V by 2 bases and J by 5 bases, and 15 bases separated the two germline ends. Germline V CDR1 and CDR2: SGHTA, FQGNSA. The CDR3 consists of 15 residues.

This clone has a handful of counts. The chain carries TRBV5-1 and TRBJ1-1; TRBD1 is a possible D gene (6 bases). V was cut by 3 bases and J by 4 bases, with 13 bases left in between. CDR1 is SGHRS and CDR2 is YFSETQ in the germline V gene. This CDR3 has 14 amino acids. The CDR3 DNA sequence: TGCGCCAGCAGCTATAGCAGGGGTTCCACTGAAGCTTTCTTT. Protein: CASSYSRGSTEAFF.

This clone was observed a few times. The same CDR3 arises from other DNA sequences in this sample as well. For the CDR3, the DNA is TGTGCCTGGAGCCGGGGGACGGATAATTCACCCCTCCACTTT. Its protein product is CAWSRGTDNSPLHF. This rearrangement joins TRBV30 to TRBJ1-6; D is perhaps TRBD1 (5 bases). V was pared by 3 bases and J by 5 bases, with 11 bases between. Germline V CDR1 and CDR2: GTSNPN, SVGIG (reference sequence). The CDR3 runs to 14 residues.

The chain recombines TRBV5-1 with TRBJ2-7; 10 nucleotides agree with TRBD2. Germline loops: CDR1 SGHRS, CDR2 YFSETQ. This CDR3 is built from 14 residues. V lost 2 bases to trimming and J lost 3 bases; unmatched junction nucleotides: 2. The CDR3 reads CASSFSSGSYEQYF. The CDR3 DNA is TGCGCCAGCAGCTTTTCTAGCGGGAGCTACGAGCAGTACTTC.

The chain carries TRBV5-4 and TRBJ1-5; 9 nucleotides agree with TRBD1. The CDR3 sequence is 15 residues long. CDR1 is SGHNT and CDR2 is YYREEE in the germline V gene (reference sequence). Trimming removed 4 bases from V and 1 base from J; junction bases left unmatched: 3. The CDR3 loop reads CASSIQGASNQPQHF. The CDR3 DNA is TGTGCCAGCAGCATACAGGGGGCAAGCAATCAGCCCCAGCATTTT.

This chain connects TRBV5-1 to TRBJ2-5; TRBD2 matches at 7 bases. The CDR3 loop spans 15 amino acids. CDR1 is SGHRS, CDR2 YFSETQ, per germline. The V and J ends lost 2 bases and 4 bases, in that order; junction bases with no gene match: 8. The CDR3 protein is CASSLSGGEGETQYF. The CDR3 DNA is TGCGCCAGCAGCTTATCAGGCGGGGAGGGAGAGACCCAGTACTTC.

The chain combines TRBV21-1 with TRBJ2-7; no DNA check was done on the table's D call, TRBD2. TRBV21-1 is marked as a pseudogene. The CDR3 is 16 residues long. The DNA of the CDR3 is TGTGCCAGCAGCAAAGGACTGAACGGGGGGCCCTACGAGCAGTACTTC. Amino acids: CASSKGLNGGPYEQYF.

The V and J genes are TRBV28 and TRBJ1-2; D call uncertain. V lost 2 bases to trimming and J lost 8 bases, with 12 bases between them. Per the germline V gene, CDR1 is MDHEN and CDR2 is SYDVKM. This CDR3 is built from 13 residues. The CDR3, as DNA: TGTGCCAGCAGTTTAATAGTCCTGGGAGGCTACACCTTC. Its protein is CASSLIVLGGYTF.

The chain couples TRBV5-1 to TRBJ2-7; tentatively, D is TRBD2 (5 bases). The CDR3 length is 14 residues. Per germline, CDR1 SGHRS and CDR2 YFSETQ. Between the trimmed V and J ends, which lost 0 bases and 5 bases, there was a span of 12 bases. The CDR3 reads CASSLGGSENEQYF. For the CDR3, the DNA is TGCGCCAGCAGCTTGGGAGGGAGCGAGAACGAGCAGTACTTC.

CDR3 amino acids: CASSYRDTSYNEQFF. In nucleotides, the CDR3 is TGTGCCAGCAGTTACCGGGACACCTCCTACAATGAGCAGTTCTTC. This chain connects TRBV28 to TRBJ2-1, with a weak D call TRBD1 (6 bases). Trimming left V 4 bases short and J 0 bases short, with 10 bases between. The CDR3 contains 15 residues. CDR1 MDHEN and CDR2 SYDVKM come from the germline V gene.

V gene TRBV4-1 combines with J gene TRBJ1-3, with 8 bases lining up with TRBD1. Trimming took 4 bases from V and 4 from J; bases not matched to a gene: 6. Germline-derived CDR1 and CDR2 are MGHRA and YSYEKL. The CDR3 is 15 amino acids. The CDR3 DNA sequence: TGCGCCAGCAGCCCCGGGACAGGACGAGGAAACACCATATATTTT. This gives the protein CASSPGTGRGNTIYF.

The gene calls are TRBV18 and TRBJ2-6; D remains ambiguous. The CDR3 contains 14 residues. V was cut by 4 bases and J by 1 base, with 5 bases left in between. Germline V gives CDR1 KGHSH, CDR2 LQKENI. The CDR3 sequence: CASSLQSGANVLTF. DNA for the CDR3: TGTGCCAGCTCACTACAGTCTGGGGCCAACGTCCTGACTTTC.

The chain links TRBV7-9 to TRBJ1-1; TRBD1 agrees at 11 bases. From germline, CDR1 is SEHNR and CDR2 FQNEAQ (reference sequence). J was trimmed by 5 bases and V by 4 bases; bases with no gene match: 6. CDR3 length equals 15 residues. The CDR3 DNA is TGTGCCAGCAGCTCCGGACAGGGGGCATGGACTGAAGCTTTCTTT. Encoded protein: CASSSGQGAWTEAFF.

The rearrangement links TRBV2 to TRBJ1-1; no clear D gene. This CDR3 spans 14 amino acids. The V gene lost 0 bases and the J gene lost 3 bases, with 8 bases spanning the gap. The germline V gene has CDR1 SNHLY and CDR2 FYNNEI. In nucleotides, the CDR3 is TGTGCCAGCAGTGAAGCGGGGATGGACACTGAAGCTTTCTTT. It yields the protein CASSEAGMDTEAFF.

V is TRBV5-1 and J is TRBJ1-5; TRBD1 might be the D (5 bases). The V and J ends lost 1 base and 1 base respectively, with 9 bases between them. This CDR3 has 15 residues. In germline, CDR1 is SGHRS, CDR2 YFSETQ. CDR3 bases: TGCGCCAGCAGCTTGACACCAGGGAGCAATCAGCCCCAGCATTTT. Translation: CASSLTPGSNQPQHF.

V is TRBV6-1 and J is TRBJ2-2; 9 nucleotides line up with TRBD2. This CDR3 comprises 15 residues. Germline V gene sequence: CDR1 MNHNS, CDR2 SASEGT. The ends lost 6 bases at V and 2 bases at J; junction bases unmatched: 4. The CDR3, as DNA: TGTGCCAGCAGCCTTAGCGGGGGAAACACCGGGGAGCTGTTTTTT. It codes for CASSLSGGNTGELFF.

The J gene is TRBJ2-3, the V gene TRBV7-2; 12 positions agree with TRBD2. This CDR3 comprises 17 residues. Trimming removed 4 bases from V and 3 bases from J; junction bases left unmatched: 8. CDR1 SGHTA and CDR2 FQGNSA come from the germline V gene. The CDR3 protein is CASSSQTSGGGTDTQYF. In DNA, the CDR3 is TGTGCCAGCAGCTCCCAGACTAGCGGGGGAGGAACAGATACGCAGTATTTT.

The CDR3 DNA reads TGTGCCAGCAGATTAGGGGGGGCCTGGGCCTATGGCTACACCTTC. This translates into CASRLGGAWAYGYTF. The gene calls are TRBV5-4 and TRBJ1-2, with a tentative D call TRBD1 (6 bases). V gave up 5 bases and J gave up 4 bases, with 18 bases separating them. The germline gives CDR1 SGHNT, CDR2 YYREEE (reference sequence). The CDR3 sequence is 15 residues long.

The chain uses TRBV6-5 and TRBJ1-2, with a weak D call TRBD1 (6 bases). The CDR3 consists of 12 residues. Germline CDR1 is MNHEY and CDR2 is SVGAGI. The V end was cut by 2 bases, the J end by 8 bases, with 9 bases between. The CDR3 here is CASSYTGSGYTF. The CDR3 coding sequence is TGTGCCAGCAGTTACACAGGGAGCGGCTACACCTTC.

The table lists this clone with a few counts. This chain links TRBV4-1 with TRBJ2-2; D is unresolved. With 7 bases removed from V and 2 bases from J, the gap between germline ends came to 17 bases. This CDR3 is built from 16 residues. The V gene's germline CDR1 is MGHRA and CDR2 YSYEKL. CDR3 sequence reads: CASKRSGETNTGELFF. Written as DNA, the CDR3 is TGCGCCAGCAAACGTTCAGGCGAAACTAACACCGGGGAGCTGTTTTTT.

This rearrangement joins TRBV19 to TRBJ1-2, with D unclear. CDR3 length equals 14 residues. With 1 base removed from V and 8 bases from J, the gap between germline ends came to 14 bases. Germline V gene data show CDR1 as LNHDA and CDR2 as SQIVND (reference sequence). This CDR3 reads CASSIGGSVKGYTF. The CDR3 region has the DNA TGTGCCAGTAGTATAGGAGGCAGCGTAAAAGGCTACACCTTC. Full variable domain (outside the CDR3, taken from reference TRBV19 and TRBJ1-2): DGGITQSPKYLFRKEGQNVTLSCEQNLNHDAMYWYRQDPGQGLRLIYYSQIVNDFQKGDIAEGYSVSREKKESFPLTVTSAQKNPTAFYLCASSIGGSVKGYTFGSGTRLTVV.

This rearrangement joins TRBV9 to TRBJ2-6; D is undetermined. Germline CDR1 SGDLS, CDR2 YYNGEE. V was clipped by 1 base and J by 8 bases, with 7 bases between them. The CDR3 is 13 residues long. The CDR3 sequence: CASSVTQTNVLTF. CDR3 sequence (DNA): TGTGCCAGCAGCGTAACCCAGACCAACGTCCTGACTTTC.

CDR3 loop: CASSPIRGEKLFF. The CDR3 DNA sequence: TGTGCCAGCAGCCCGATACGAGGTGAAAAACTGTTTTTT. The chain employs TRBV7-2 and TRBJ1-4; no firm D call. The CDR3 loop spans 13 amino acids. Germline CDR1 reads SGHTA; CDR2 reads FQGNSA. Trimming pared 5 bases from V and 7 bases from J, leaving 11 bases between. Variable domain in full (rest from reference TRBV7-2 and TRBJ1-4): GAGVSQSPSNKVTEKGKDVELRCDPISGHTALYWYRQSLGQGLEFLIYFQGNSAPDKSGLPSDRFSAERTGGSVSTLTIQRTQQEDSAVYLCASSPIRGEKLFFGSGTQLSVL.

The CDR3 sequence is CASSQDRFYEQYF. CDR3 coding DNA: TGCGCCAGCAGCCAGGACAGATTTTACGAGCAGTACTTC. The chain has TRBV4-3 and TRBJ2-7; TRBD1 is a possible D gene (6 bases). CDR1 LGHNA and CDR2 YSLEER come from the germline V gene. The ends were cut back, 3 bases at V and 4 bases at J, with 10 bases in the middle. The CDR3 covers 13 residues.

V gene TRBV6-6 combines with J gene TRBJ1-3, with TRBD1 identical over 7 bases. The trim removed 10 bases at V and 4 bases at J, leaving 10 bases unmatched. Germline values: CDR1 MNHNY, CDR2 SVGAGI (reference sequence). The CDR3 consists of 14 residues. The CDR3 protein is CATNTLRGGNTIYF. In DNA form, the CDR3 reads TGTGCCACCAATACTCTCAGGGGGGGAAACACCATATATTTT.

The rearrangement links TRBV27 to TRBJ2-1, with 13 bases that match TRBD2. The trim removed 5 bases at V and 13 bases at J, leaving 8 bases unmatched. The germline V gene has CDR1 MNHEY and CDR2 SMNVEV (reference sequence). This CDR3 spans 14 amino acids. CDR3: CASSPRLAGGSQFF. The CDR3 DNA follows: TGTGCCAGCAGTCCTAGACTAGCGGGAGGATCCCAGTTCTTC.

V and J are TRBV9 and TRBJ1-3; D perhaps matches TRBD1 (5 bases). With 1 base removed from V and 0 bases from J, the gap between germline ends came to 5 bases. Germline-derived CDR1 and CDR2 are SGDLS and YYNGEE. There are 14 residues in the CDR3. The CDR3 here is CASSVQGSGNTIYF. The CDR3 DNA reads TGTGCCAGCAGCGTACAGGGCTCTGGAAACACCATATATTTT.